These 21 T cell receptor beta chains originate from one sample sequenced in a study of blood T cell repertoires in COVID-19 (TCRdb year 2020). Library preparation employed the immunoSEQ multiplex PCR assay. In its TCRdb copy, this immuneACCESS table keeps in-frame sequences only and misses some clones. Where compared with another copy, unresolved V genes explain less than half of these, and the others have no known cause. The sample records 110,000 or so clones, 75% to 90% of which are singletons. The ten largest clones add up to 25% to 30% of the sample. Source material: peripheral blood. These receptor sequences come from a man aged 65 to 85 with active or convalescent COVID-19.

The genes are TRBV3-1 (or the pseudogene TRBV3-2) and TRBJ2-3, with 7 bases matching TRBD2. CDR1 is LGHDT and CDR2 is YNNKEL in the germline V gene (reference sequence). V was pared by 4 bases and J by 9 bases, with 13 bases of the junction left unmatched. The CDR3 is made up of 15 amino acids. DNA of the CDR3: TGTGCCAGCAGCCCCGGACTAGGGACTGGGGAGACGCAGTATTTT. Translating gives CASSPGLGTGETQYF.

This chain links TRBV3-1 (or the pseudogene TRBV3-2) with TRBJ1-4, with TRBD1 identical over 11 bases. This CDR3 region has 15 residues. The germline CDR1 and CDR2 sequences are LGHDT and YNNKEL (reference sequence). V lost 4 bases, J lost 7 bases, and 5 bases stayed unmatched. The CDR3 coding sequence is TGTGCCAGCAGCCTACGGACAGGGGGCGTTGAAAAACTGTTTTTT. Translating it yields CASSLRTGGVEKLFF.

The chain links TRBV19 to TRBJ2-7; TRBD1 aligns across 9 bases. The CDR3 covers 13 residues. Germline values: CDR1 LNHDA, CDR2 SQIVND (reference sequence). With 4 bases clipped from V and 7 bases from J, the junction kept 5 bases outside the gene matches. In DNA form, the CDR3 reads TGTGCCAGTAGTACGGGACAGGGAGTGGAGCAGTACTTC. This gives the protein CASSTGQGVEQYF.

The chain uses TRBV15 and TRBJ2-3, with D maybe TRBD1 (5 bases). Trimming removed 0 bases at V and 2 bases at J, with 12 bases between. There are 16 residues in the CDR3. Per germline, CDR1 LNHNV and CDR2 YYDKDF (reference sequence). The CDR3 bases are TGTGCCACCAGCAGAGATTGGGGCAGCTTCACAGATACGCAGTATTTT. Amino acids: CATSRDWGSFTDTQYF.

CDR3 protein: CSVEGAGGMNTEAFF. CDR3 DNA: TGCAGCGTTGAAGGTGCAGGGGGCATGAACACTGAAGCTTTCTTT. The genes are TRBV29-1 and TRBJ1-1; TRBD1 matches at 8 bases. CDR1 and CDR2 from the germline V gene are SQVTM and ANQGSEA. CDR3 size: 15 residues. The trim removed 1 base at V and 0 bases at J, leaving 4 bases unmatched.

V and J are TRBV6-5 and TRBJ2-3, with 7 bases aligning to TRBD2. The CDR3 has 14 amino acids. V lost 8 bases, J lost 4 bases, and 9 bases stayed unmatched. In germline, CDR1 is MNHEY, CDR2 SVGAGI. CDR3 sequence reads: CASGRRGRSDTQYF. DNA for the CDR3: TGTGCCAGCGGGAGGCGCGGGAGATCAGATACGCAGTATTTT.

The count of this clone is one. CDR3 bases: TGTGCCAGTAGTCCCTCGGACAGGGGAGTATACGAGCAGTACTTC. Translated, it gives CASSPSDRGVYEQYF. The V and J genes are TRBV19 and TRBJ2-7; 9 nucleotides agree with TRBD1. V lost 5 bases to trimming and J lost 4 bases; unmatched junction nucleotides: 9. The CDR3 covers 15 residues. Germline V gene sequence: CDR1 LNHDA, CDR2 SQIVND (reference sequence).

This clone occurred once. The V and J genes are TRBV10-3 and TRBJ2-7; D gene unclear. CDR1 is ENHRY and CDR2 is SYGVKD in the germline V gene. With 2 bases removed from V and 4 bases from J, the gap between germline ends came to 6 bases. The CDR3 length is 12 residues. In nucleotides, the CDR3 is TGTGCCATCAGTGAGGGAGTTTACGAGCAGTACTTC. Its protein is CAISEGVYEQYF.

CDR3 DNA: TGTGCCAGCAGCCCCGAGCCGGGGATGAACACTGAAGCTTTCTTT. The encoded protein is CASSPEPGMNTEAFF. The V gene is TRBV5-5, the J gene TRBJ1-1; unclear D gene. V was pared by 4 bases and J by 0 bases, with 13 bases between. The CDR3 runs 15 residues. The germline V gene encodes CDR1 SGHKS and CDR2 YYEKEE (reference sequence).

CDR3 sequence (DNA): TGTGCCAGCAGCCTCCGGACTAGCGGGGCCTACAATGAGCAGTTCTTC. Protein: CASSLRTSGAYNEQFF. V usage is TRBV14 and J usage is TRBJ2-1; 12 nucleotides line up with TRBD2. V was clipped by 4 bases and J by 2 bases; unmatched bases: 3. Germline CDR1 reads SGHDN; CDR2 reads FVKESK. The CDR3 spans 16 residues.

The chain joins TRBV24-1 to TRBJ2-1; D gene unclear. The CDR3 length is 16 residues. Germline CDR1 is KGHDR and CDR2 is SFDVKD. The V gene lost 3 bases and the J gene lost 0 bases, with 11 bases spanning the gap. The CDR3 nucleotides read TGTGCCACCAGTGATGCGGAAGCCGCCTCCTACAATGAGCAGTTCTTC. Protein product: CATSDAEAASYNEQFF.

The chain couples TRBV5-1 to TRBJ2-3, with 11 bases aligning to TRBD2. CDR3 length: 15 residues. Losses at the gene ends were 4 bases for V and 4 bases for J; bases not matched to a gene: 5. Germline V CDR1 and CDR2: SGHRS, YFSETQ. CDR3 DNA: TGCGCCAGCAGCCTAGCGGGAGGAGGGTCAGATACGCAGTATTTT. Its translation: CASSLAGGGSDTQYF.

V gene TRBV3-1 (or the pseudogene TRBV3-2) combines with J gene TRBJ2-7; no clear D gene. The ends were cut back, 0 bases at V and 3 bases at J, with 6 bases in the middle. The CDR3 runs to 13 residues. CDR1 and CDR2 from the germline V gene are LGHDT and YNNKEL (reference sequence). For the CDR3, the DNA is TGTGCCAGCAGCCAAGATCCCCACTACGAGCAGTACTTC. It yields the protein CASSQDPHYEQYF.

This chain's CDR3 is CASSSGQAFYGYTF. Here the CDR3 DNA reads TGTGCCAGCAGTTCCGGACAGGCATTCTATGGCTACACCTTC. The chain uses TRBV28 and TRBJ1-2; 7 nucleotides align to TRBD1. Germline assignment: CDR1 MDHEN and CDR2 SYDVKM. There are 14 residues in the CDR3. Losses at the gene ends were 4 bases for V and 4 bases for J; bases not matched to a gene: 6.

The V and J genes are TRBV19 and TRBJ2-7; 8 bases map to TRBD1. J gave up 7 bases and V 4 bases, and 9 bases lay outside the gene matches. The CDR3 has 14 amino acids. Per germline, CDR1 LNHDA and CDR2 SQIVND (reference sequence). CDR3 sequence reads: CASSTPDRVREQYF. As DNA, the CDR3 is TGTGCCAGTAGTACCCCGGACAGGGTAAGGGAGCAGTACTTC.

The chain combines TRBV10-2 with TRBJ1-5; a possible D gene is TRBD1 (5 bases). In germline, CDR1 is WSHSY, CDR2 SAAADI. This CDR3 is 16 amino acids long. V was shortened by 0 bases and J by 0 bases, with 9 bases between the two germline ends. CDR3 nucleotides: TGCGCCAGCAGTGAGTCCCCAGGGAATAGCAATCAGCCCCAGCATTTT. It encodes CASSESPGNSNQPQHF.

This clone was seen just once. The V and J genes are TRBV11-3 and TRBJ2-3; D is possibly TRBD1 (5 bases). Trimming pared 1 base from V and 2 bases from J, leaving 7 bases between. CDR1 and CDR2 from the germline V gene are SGHNT and YENEEA. This CDR3 has 14 residues. The CDR3 sequence is CASSLGGNTDTQYF. The CDR3 DNA is TGTGCCAGCAGCTTAGGGGGCAACACAGATACGCAGTATTTT.

This chain's CDR3 is CASSLPRGSTGRVYEQYF. The CDR3 DNA is TGTGCCAGTAGCTTACCTAGGGGATCGACCGGGAGGGTTTACGAGCAGTACTTC. The rearrangement links TRBV19 to TRBJ2-7; 8 bases match TRBD2. V lost 6 bases and J lost 4; bases outside the gene matches: 20. Germline V CDR1 and CDR2: LNHDA, SQIVND (reference sequence). The CDR3 sequence is 18 residues long.

This chain links TRBV19 with TRBJ2-7, with D possibly TRBD2 on 5 matching bases. Germline assignment: CDR1 LNHDA and CDR2 SQIVND (reference sequence). Trimming took 7 bases from V and 7 from J, leaving 14 bases between them. The CDR3 runs to 12 residues. In nucleotides, the CDR3 is TGTGCCAGTAAGGAGCGGTCGGGGGAGCAGTACTTC. This translates into CASKERSGEQYF. Using reference TRBV19 and TRBJ2-7 for the parts outside the CDR3, the full variable domain is DGGITQSPKYLFRKEGQNVTLSCEQNLNHDAMYWYRQDPGQGLRLIYYSQIVNDFQKGDIAEGYSVSREKKESFPLTVTSAQKNPTAFYLCASKERSGEQYFGPGTRLTVT.

This chain links TRBV28 with TRBJ1-2; D unresolved. The ends were cut back, 2 bases at V and 7 bases at J, with 11 bases in the middle. This CDR3 contains 13 residues. CDR1 and CDR2 (germline): MDHEN, SYDVKM. The CDR3 is CASSLGREGGYTF. The CDR3, as DNA: TGTGCCAGCAGTTTAGGGCGAGAGGGTGGCTACACCTTC.

The chain uses TRBV18 and TRBJ2-2; the D gene is possibly TRBD2 (5 bases). The CDR3 length is 14 residues. Germline CDR1 is KGHSH and CDR2 is LQKENI. The V end lost 3 bases, the J end lost 4 bases, and 9 bases lay between the germline ends. CDR3 sequence (DNA): TGTGCCAGCTCACCTGTGGGGAGCACCGGGGAGCTGTTTTTT. Protein: CASSPVGSTGELFF.